This is a list of T cell receptor beta chains from one sample in a study of T cell responses to AZD1222 COVID-19 vaccine. The protocol was immunoSEQ multiplex PCR, while the TCRdb copy is restricted to in-frame clones and leaves out a portion. Among 130,000 to 150,000 clones listed, about 91% were seen once. Sequencing used peripheral blood, obtained on day 0 of AZD1222 vaccination. The receptors derive from an adult in good health. CDR3s include the opening cysteine and the closing phenylalanine or tryptophan. D genes are given only for firm matches. Not every row has a clone size; where given, it reads once, few, many or a size class.

TRBJ2-2	15	NA	TRBV28	TRBD1	CASSWGTGNTGELFF	TGTGCCAGCAGTTGGGGGACAGGGAACACCGGGGAGCTGTTTTTT
TRBJ1-1	12	NA	TRBV7-9	NA	CASSLMTAEAFF	TGTGCCAGCAGCTTAATGACCGCCGAAGCTTTCTTT
TRBJ2-1	11	NA	TRBV7-2	NA	CASSYYNEQFF	TGTGCCAGCAGCTACTACAATGAGCAGTTCTTC
TRBJ2-2	15	NA	TRBV5-1	NA	CASSLIPPGTGELFF	TGCGCCAGCAGCTTGATTCCGCCGGGCACCGGGGAGCTGTTTTTT
TRBJ2-1	16	once	TRBV7-2	TRBD2	CASSLALAGGPGEQFF	TGTGCCAGCAGCTTAGCTCTAGCGGGGGGGCCGGGTGAGCAGTTCTTC
TRBJ2-7	14	once	TRBV28	NA	CASSPGGVGYEQYF	TGTGCCAGCAGCCCGGGTGGGGTTGGGTACGAGCAGTACTTC
TRBJ2-1	15	NA	TRBV6-5	TRBD1	CASSFTGTGWGEQFF	TGTGCCAGCAGTTTCACCGGGACAGGGTGGGGTGAGCAGTTCTTC
TRBJ2-7	15	NA	TRBV30	NA	CAWSVGNAHSYEQYF	TGTGCCTGGAGTGTAGGCAACGCCCACTCCTACGAGCAGTACTTC
TRBJ2-1	11	NA	TRBV7-9	NA	CATLQRATQFF	TGTGCCACCCTCCAGCGGGCCACGCAGTTCTTC
TRBJ1-1	14	NA	TRBV11-2	NA	CASSLAQTVTEAFF	TGTGCCAGCAGCTTAGCCCAGACAGTAACTGAAGCTTTCTTT
TRBJ2-2	16	NA	TRBV6-5	TRBD1	CASSYIWGQAIGELFF	TGTGCCAGCAGTTACATCTGGGGACAGGCGATCGGGGAGCTGTTTTTT
TRBJ2-7	11	once	TRBV3-1/TRBV3-2	NA	CASSLLYEQYF	TGTGCCAGCAGCCTCCTCTACGAGCAGTACTTC
TRBJ1-1	13	NA	TRBV5-1	NA	CASFTTANTEAFF	TGCGCCAGTTTCACGACCGCGAACACTGAAGCTTTCTTT
TRBJ1-1	15	NA	TRBV9	NA	CASSPTGTQNTEAFF	TGTGCCAGCAGCCCAACCGGGACGCAGAACACTGAAGCTTTCTTT
TRBJ2-7	17	once	TRBV4-2	NA	CASSRAWDRGRSYEQYF	TGTGCCAGCAGCCGAGCCTGGGACCGAGGTCGCTCCTACGAGCAGTACTTC
TRBJ1-1	14	NA	TRBV14	TRBD1	CASSQYDRGAEAFF	TGTGCCAGCAGCCAGTACGACAGGGGCGCTGAAGCTTTCTTT
TRBJ2-2	14	NA	TRBV6-5	NA	CASSYAGPTGELFF	TGTGCCAGCAGTTACGCTGGCCCCACCGGGGAGCTGTTTTTT
TRBJ2-1	15	NA	TRBV5-1	TRBD2	CASSPGTSSYNEQFF	TGCGCCAGCAGCCCCGGGACTAGCTCCTACAATGAGCAGTTCTTC
TRBJ2-3	16	NA	TRBV19	NA	CASSMRLATSTDTQYF	TGTGCCAGTAGTATGAGGCTAGCGACTAGCACAGATACGCAGTATTTT
TRBJ1-3	16	NA	TRBV9	NA	CASSGRGGGSGNTIYF	TGTGCCAGCAGCGGCCGAGGCGGGGGGTCTGGAAACACCATATATTTT
TRBJ2-5	13	NA	TRBV7-6	NA	CASSLGLKETQYF	TGTGCCAGCAGCCTCGGACTAAAAGAGACCCAGTACTTC
TRBJ2-6	17	NA	TRBV9	NA	CASSPTGYYSGANVLTF	TGTGCCAGCAGCCCGACAGGTTATTACTCTGGGGCCAACGTCCTGACTTTC
TRBJ1-6	15	NA	TRBV7-2	NA	CASSPRNSDNSPLHF	TGTGCCAGCAGCCCCCGGAACAGCGATAATTCACCCCTCCACTTT
TRBJ2-3	18	NA	TRBV9	TRBD2	CASSAPTGGPKSTDTQYF	TGTGCCAGCAGCGCCCCAACGGGGGGGCCTAAAAGCACAGATACGCAGTATTTT
TRBJ2-7	15	NA	TRBV3-1/TRBV3-2	NA	CASSPRQLRSYEQYF	TGTGCCAGCAGCCCGAGACAGTTACGCTCCTACGAGCAGTACTTC
TRBJ2-5	13	NA	TRBV3-1/TRBV3-2	NA	CASSLGWDATQYF	TGTGCCAGCAGCCTAGGGTGGGATGCGACCCAGTACTTC
TRBJ1-2	12	NA	TRBV28	NA	CASSFGQWGYTF	TGTGCCAGCAGTTTTGGGCAGTGGGGCTACACCTTC
TRBJ2-1	16	NA	TRBV21-1	NA	CASSTPGTSVGDEQFF	TGTGCCAGCAGCACACCGGGGACTAGTGTTGGCGATGAGCAGTTCTTC
TRBJ1-3	17	NA	TRBV6-2/TRBV6-3	NA	CASNYDRGPFSGNTIYF	TGTGCCAGCAATTACGATAGAGGACCGTTCTCTGGAAACACCATATATTTT
TRBJ1-6	16	NA	TRBV12-5	NA	CASGSPAGPLISPLHF	TGTGCTAGTGGCTCCCCGGCAGGGCCCCTAATCTCACCCCTCCACTTT
TRBJ2-7	17	once	TRBV18	TRBD1	CASSPQSLGRGHYEQYF	TGTGCCAGCTCACCACAGTCCCTGGGCAGGGGGCACTACGAGCAGTACTTC
TRBJ2-1	13	NA	TRBV6-4	NA	CASSVDPGDRQFF	TGTGCCAGCAGCGTCGATCCCGGGGATAGGCAGTTCTTC
TRBJ1-2	14	NA	TRBV28	NA	CASTLGGAHYGYTF	TGTGCCAGCACCCTCGGGGGGGCACACTATGGCTACACCTTC
TRBJ1-1	14	NA	TRBV28	TRBD1	CASKDPTGVTEAFF	TGTGCCAGCAAAGATCCGACAGGGGTCACTGAAGCTTTCTTT
TRBJ2-7	14	few	TRBV9	NA	CASSVDPSGAEQYF	TGTGCCAGCAGCGTAGACCCATCGGGAGCCGAGCAGTACTTC
TRBJ2-3	16	NA	TRBV9	TRBD1	CASRRDGTGSTDTQYF	TGTGCCAGCAGACGGGATGGGACAGGGAGCACAGATACGCAGTATTTT
TRBJ1-4	15	NA	TRBV9	TRBD1	CASSTRTGGDEKLFF	TGTGCCAGCAGCACCCGGACAGGGGGCGATGAAAAACTGTTTTTT
TRBJ1-5	16	NA	TRBV7-2	TRBD1	CASSLSTGGNNQPQHF	TGTGCCAGCAGCCTGTCCACAGGGGGCAACAATCAGCCCCAGCATTTT
TRBJ1-2	13	NA	TRBV18	NA	CASSAQGDNGYTF	TGTGCCAGCTCGGCGCAGGGCGATAATGGCTACACCTTC
TRBJ1-1	14	NA	TRBV28	NA	CASSMGGLSTEAFF	TGTGCCAGCAGCATGGGGGGGTTGAGCACTGAAGCTTTCTTT
TRBJ1-3	13	NA	TRBV5-5	NA	CASSLFTGNTIYF	TGTGCCAGCAGCTTGTTTACTGGAAACACCATATATTTT
TRBJ1-4	12	once	TRBV11-1	TRBD1	CAVGDRGGKLFF	TGTGCCGTCGGGGACAGGGGAGGAAAACTGTTTTTT
TRBJ2-2	17	NA	TRBV7-6	TRBD2	CASRFGTSGGPTGELFF	TGTGCCAGCAGATTCGGGACTAGCGGGGGACCCACCGGGGAGCTGTTTTTT
TRBJ2-3	13	NA	TRBV28	NA	CASNLRFGDTQYF	TGTGCCAGCAACCTCCGGTTTGGAGATACGCAGTATTTT
TRBJ1-2	12	NA	TRBV10-3	TRBD1	CAIRDSVEGYTF	TGTGCCATCCGGGACAGCGTGGAGGGCTACACCTTC
TRBJ1-1	15	NA	TRBV6-2/TRBV6-3	NA	CASSYGGSWSAEAFF	TGTGCCAGCAGTTACGGGGGCTCCTGGAGCGCTGAAGCTTTCTTT
TRBJ2-3	15	once	TRBV30	TRBD2	CASESSGGRTDTQYF	TGTGCCTCTGAAAGTAGCGGGGGACGCACAGATACGCAGTATTTT
TRBJ1-5	17	NA	TRBV30	NA	CAWSVKGGQGSNQPQHF	TGTGCCTGGAGTGTAAAGGGAGGGCAGGGGAGCAATCAGCCCCAGCATTTT
TRBJ2-7	14	NA	TRBV4-1	NA	CASSQPQTGFEQYF	TGCGCCAGCAGCCAGCCCCAAACCGGGTTCGAGCAGTACTTC
TRBJ2-2	15	NA	TRBV18	TRBD1	CASSPGQGNTGELFF	TGTGCCAGCTCACCGGGACAGGGGAACACCGGGGAGCTGTTTTTT
TRBJ1-2	14	once	TRBV6-5	TRBD1	CASSQDRAGYGYTF	TGTGCCAGCAGCCAGGACAGGGCCGGCTATGGCTACACCTTC
TRBJ2-7	13	NA	TRBV13	TRBD1	CASSSTGALEQYF	TGTGCCAGCAGCTCAACAGGGGCTCTCGAGCAGTACTTC
TRBJ1-3	16	NA	TRBV7-2	NA	CASSLVLAASGNTIYF	TGTGCCAGCAGCTTAGTTCTGGCAGCCTCTGGAAACACCATATATTTT
TRBJ1-2	14	few	TRBV11-2	NA	CASSSPRLADGYTF	TGTGCCAGCAGCTCACCCCGTCTGGCAGATGGCTACACCTTC
TRBJ1-1	11	NA	TRBV29-1	NA	CSAGRDTEAFF	TGCAGCGCCGGAAGGGACACTGAAGCTTTCTTT
TRBJ1-1	18	once	TRBV21-1	NA	CASSAHRDSGRGNTEAFF	TGTGCCAGCAGCGCGCACCGGGACTCCGGTCGGGGGAACACTGAAGCTTTCTTT
TRBJ1-3	14	NA	TRBV19	NA	CASTDPVSGNTIYF	TGTGCCAGTACCGACCCCGTCTCTGGAAACACCATATATTTT
TRBJ1-6	14	once	TRBV19	NA	CASSRPGGNSPLHF	TGTGCCAGTAGTAGACCTGGAGGAAATTCACCCCTCCACTTT
TRBJ1-1	15	NA	TRBV28	NA	CASRTSTVMNTEAFF	TGTGCCAGCAGGACTTCGACAGTCATGAACACTGAAGCTTTCTTT